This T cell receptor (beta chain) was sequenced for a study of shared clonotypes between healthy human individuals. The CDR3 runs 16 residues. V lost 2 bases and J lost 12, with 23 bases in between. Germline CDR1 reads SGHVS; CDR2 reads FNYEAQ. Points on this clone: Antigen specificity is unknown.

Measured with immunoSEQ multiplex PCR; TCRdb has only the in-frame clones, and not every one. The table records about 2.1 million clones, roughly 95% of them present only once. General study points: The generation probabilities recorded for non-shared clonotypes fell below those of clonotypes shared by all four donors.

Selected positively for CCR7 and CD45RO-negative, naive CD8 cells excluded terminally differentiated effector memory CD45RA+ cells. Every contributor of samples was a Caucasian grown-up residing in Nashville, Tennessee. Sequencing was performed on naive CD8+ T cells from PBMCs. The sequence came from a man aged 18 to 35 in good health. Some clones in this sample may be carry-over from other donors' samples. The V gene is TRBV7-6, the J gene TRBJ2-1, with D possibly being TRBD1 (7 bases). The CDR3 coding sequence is TGTGCCAGCAGCTTACTGCTCGTGACAGGGCCCGGGAGGCAGTTCTTC. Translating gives CASSLLLVTGPGRQFF.